The 20 T cell receptor beta chains below were found in one sample sequenced in a study of beta chain features in type 1 diabetes. Every bit of the isolated RNA underwent reverse transcription, so sequencing read expressed TCRB transcripts. Repertoires were generated with immunoSEQ multiplex PCR, while TCRdb's copy carries only in-frame clones and drops some. This sample carries about 620,000 clones, roughly a sixth of them seen once, and the ten largest clones take roughly 0.098%. Source material: naive CD4+ T cells from blood. These receptors were collected from a man younger than 35 in good health.

The table lists this clone with a few counts. The genes are TRBV5-4 and TRBJ2-5; 11 positions agree with TRBD2. With 3 bases clipped from V and 12 bases from J, the junction kept 19 bases outside the gene matches. Germline CDR1 reads SGHNT; CDR2 reads YYREEE (reference sequence). The CDR3 runs to 17 residues. CDR3 nucleotide sequence: TGTGCCAGCAGCTCCTACTTCCAACTAGCGGGAGAGGGTCCCGAGTACTTC. As protein: CASSSYFQLAGEGPEYF.

In this sample, this clone turned up a few times. The V and J genes are TRBV9 and TRBJ2-7; 8 positions match TRBD2. After removal of 4 bases from V and 2 bases from J, the junction contained 2 bases not matched to a gene. Germline CDR1 is SGDLS and CDR2 is YYNGEE. The CDR3 runs 13 residues. The CDR3, as DNA: TGTGCCAGCAGCCAAGCGGGGGCCTACGAGCAGTACTTC. Residues: CASSQAGAYEQYF.

V is TRBV6-5 and J is TRBJ1-2; TRBD1 matches 12 bases. Losses at the gene ends were 6 bases for V and 8 bases for J; bases not matched to a gene: 10. CDR1 is MNHEY, CDR2 SVGAGI, per germline. The CDR3 length is 15 residues. In nucleotides, the CDR3 is TGTGCCAGCAGACTACCGGGACAGGGGGCGAGAGGCTACACCTTC. Protein sequence: CASRLPGQGARGYTF.

The chain uses TRBV27 and TRBJ2-5; D tentatively reads TRBD1 or TRBD2 (5 bases each). CDR3 size: 13 residues. The germline V gene encodes CDR1 MNHEY and CDR2 SMNVEV (reference sequence). Trimming shortened V by 2 bases and J by 7 bases, and 11 bases separated the two germline ends. The CDR3 nucleotides are TGTGCCAGCAGTTTACGTGTGAGGGGGACCCAGTACTTC. It encodes CASSLRVRGTQYF.

This sequence joins TRBV28 and TRBJ1-6, with D unclear. The CDR3 has 17 residues. V dropped 3 bases and J dropped 6 bases, with 18 bases sitting between them. Germline CDR1 MDHEN, CDR2 SYDVKM. CDR3 protein: CASSLWGRRAGNSPLHF. CDR3 in DNA: TGTGCCAGCAGTTTGTGGGGAAGAAGGGCCGGTAATTCACCCCTCCACTTT.

This clone was observed a handful of times. The rearrangement uses TRBV28 and TRBJ2-3, with 8 bases aligning to TRBD1. The CDR3 contains 16 residues. V was clipped by 5 bases and J by 0 bases; unmatched bases: 7. The germline V gene has CDR1 MDHEN and CDR2 SYDVKM. The CDR3 DNA follows: TGTGCCAGCAGTCTCATGGGACAGGCCAGCACAGATACGCAGTATTTT. Translation: CASSLMGQASTDTQYF.

This clone occurred a few times. The chain links TRBV15 to TRBJ2-2, with a weak D call TRBD1 (5 bases). The germline CDR1 and CDR2 sequences are LNHNV and YYDKDF (reference sequence). CDR3 length: 15 residues. V was pared by 3 bases and J by 1 base, with 9 bases between. CDR3 in DNA: TGTGCCACCAGCAGCCGACAGAAGAACACCGGGGAGCTGTTTTTT. It is translated as CATSSRQKNTGELFF.

V gene TRBV5-1 combines with J gene TRBJ1-5, with D possibly being TRBD1 (5 bases). This CDR3 spans 13 amino acids. Trimming took 7 bases from V and 3 from J, leaving 11 bases between them. Germline V gene sequence: CDR1 SGHRS, CDR2 YFSETQ. The CDR3 sequence is CASRTGINQPQHF. The CDR3 DNA is TGCGCCAGCCGAACAGGAATCAATCAGCCCCAGCATTTT.

This clone was detected a few times. The CDR3 bases are TGTGCTAGTGGTCTGCGACATGAGCAGTTCTTC. Translated, it gives CASGLRHEQFF. The chain couples TRBV12-5 to TRBJ2-1; D not resolved. Germline-derived CDR1 and CDR2 are LGHNT and FRNRAP. There are 11 residues in the CDR3. V was cut by 5 bases and J by 8 bases, with 7 bases left in between.

The chain recombines TRBV5-1 with TRBJ2-3, with 13 nucleotides matching TRBD2. There are 19 residues in the CDR3. With V trimmed by 0 bases and J by 4 bases, 11 bases remained unmatched. Per the germline V gene, CDR1 is SGHRS and CDR2 is YFSETQ. The chain's CDR3 is CASSLGTSGRRNRADTQYF. CDR3 DNA sequence: TGCGCCAGCAGCTTGGGGACTAGCGGGAGAAGAAATAGAGCAGATACGCAGTATTTT.

This chain connects TRBV28 to TRBJ1-5; D is possibly TRBD1 (5 bases). There are 15 residues in the CDR3. From germline, CDR1 is MDHEN and CDR2 SYDVKM. Trimming removed 3 bases at V and 5 bases at J, with 14 bases between. CDR3: CASSFPGTRDQPQHF. The CDR3 nucleotides read TGTGCCAGCAGTTTTCCAGGGACTAGAGATCAGCCCCAGCATTTT.

CDR3 loop: CASSLATGGSATNEKLFF. For the CDR3, the DNA is TGTGCCAGCAGCTTAGCTACAGGGGGCAGTGCAACTAATGAAAAACTGTTTTTT. The chain uses TRBV7-9 and TRBJ1-4; 9 nucleotides match TRBD1. V shed 0 bases and J 0 bases; nucleotides not matched to a gene: 5. The CDR3 length is 18 residues. Germline CDR1 is SEHNR and CDR2 is FQNEAQ (reference sequence). Full variable domain (outside the CDR3, taken from reference TRBV7-9 and TRBJ1-4): DTGVSQNPRHKITKRGQNVTFRCDPISEHNRLYWYRQTLGQGPEFLTYFQNEAQLEKSRLLSDRFSAERPKGSFSTLEIQRTEQGDSAMYLCASSLATGGSATNEKLFFGSGTQLSVL.

This clone was observed a handful of times. The chain employs TRBV5-4 and TRBJ1-4, with 7 bases identical to TRBD1. V lost 2 bases to trimming and J lost 6 bases; unmatched junction nucleotides: 7. The CDR3 extends over 15 amino acids. The germline CDR1 and CDR2 sequences are SGHNT and YYREEE (reference sequence). This CDR3 reads CASSFQQGGHEKLFF. As DNA, the CDR3 is TGTGCCAGCAGCTTTCAGCAGGGGGGGCATGAAAAACTGTTTTTT.

The V call is TRBV7-3, the J call TRBJ2-2; D possibly uses TRBD1 or TRBD2 (5 bases each). Germline V CDR1 and CDR2: SGHTA, FQGTGA. This CDR3 has 14 amino acids. With 2 bases removed from V and 4 bases from J, the gap between germline ends came to 8 bases. In DNA form, the CDR3 reads TGTGCCAGCAGCTTAGGGACGATCACCGGGGAGCTGTTTTTT. It specifies CASSLGTITGELFF.

The chain uses TRBV11-1 and TRBJ2-1; D might be TRBD1 (5 bases). The length of the CDR3 is 16 residues. With 1 base removed from V and 0 bases from J, the gap between germline ends came to 10 bases. Per germline, CDR1 SGHAT and CDR2 FQDESV (reference sequence). This chain's CDR3 is CASSLGQGGSYNEQFF. DNA of the CDR3: TGTGCCAGCAGCTTAGGGCAGGGTGGCTCCTACAATGAGCAGTTCTTC. The full variable domain, completed using reference TRBV11-1 and TRBJ2-1, is EAEVAQSPRYKITEKSQAVAFWCDPISGHATLYWYRQILGQGPELLVQFQDESVVDDSQLPKDRFSAERLKGVDSTLKIQPAELGDSAMYLCASSLGQGGSYNEQFFGPGTRLTVL.

V gene TRBV5-1 combines with J gene TRBJ2-7, with unresolved D. The CDR3 is 15 residues long. From germline, CDR1 is SGHRS and CDR2 YFSETQ. The germline V and J ends were trimmed by 4 bases and 2 bases, with 16 bases remaining between them. This chain's CDR3 is CASSGPQGSPYEQYF. In DNA, the CDR3 is TGCGCCAGCAGCGGCCCTCAAGGCAGCCCCTACGAGCAGTACTTC.

This clone was seen a few times. The rearrangement links TRBV7-2 to TRBJ2-1, with TRBD2 identical over 15 bases. The V gene end was trimmed by 4 bases and the J gene end by 7 bases; junction bases not matched to a gene: 5. Germline CDR1 is SGHTA and CDR2 is FQGNSA. This CDR3 is built from 16 residues. The CDR3 sequence: CASSSRTSGRVNEQFF. The CDR3 region has the DNA TGTGCCAGCAGCTCTCGGACTAGCGGGAGGGTAAATGAGCAGTTCTTC.

This clone has just a few counts. This chain connects TRBV28 to TRBJ2-7; no reliable D call. CDR3 length equals 13 residues. The ends were cut back, 3 bases at V and 2 bases at J, with 8 bases in the middle. Germline V gives CDR1 MDHEN, CDR2 SYDVKM. The DNA for the CDR3 is TGTGCCAGCAGTTTGGTACGGCCCTACGAGCAGTACTTC. This encodes CASSLVRPYEQYF.

The table lists this clone with a few counts. The chain links TRBV29-1 to TRBJ2-2, with a tentative D call TRBD1 (6 bases). Looked up from germline, CDR1 is SQVTM and CDR2 is ANQGSEA. The V gene lost 3 bases and the J gene lost 0 bases, with 8 bases spanning the gap. The CDR3 totals 14 residues. In DNA, the CDR3 is TGCAGCGTTGAGGGGGCGTCGAACACCGGGGAGCTGTTTTTT. Its protein product is CSVEGASNTGELFF.

This clone has only a few counts. The rearrangement uses TRBV2 and TRBJ1-4; 9 bases agree with TRBD1. This CDR3 is 15 amino acids long. Germline CDR1 reads SNHLY; CDR2 reads FYNNEI. The junction had 1 base not matched to a gene; V was cut back by 0 bases and J by 5 bases. CDR3 residues: CASSEAGTGNEKLFF. In nucleotides, the CDR3 is TGTGCCAGCAGTGAAGCGGGGACAGGGAATGAAAAACTGTTTTTT. The full variable domain, rest sourced from reference TRBV2 and TRBJ1-4, is EPEVTQTPSHQVTQMGQEVILRCVPISNHLYFYWYRQILGQKVEFLVSFYNNEISEKSEIFDDQFSVERPDGSNFTLKIRSTKLEDSAMYFCASSEAGTGNEKLFFGSGTQLSVL.